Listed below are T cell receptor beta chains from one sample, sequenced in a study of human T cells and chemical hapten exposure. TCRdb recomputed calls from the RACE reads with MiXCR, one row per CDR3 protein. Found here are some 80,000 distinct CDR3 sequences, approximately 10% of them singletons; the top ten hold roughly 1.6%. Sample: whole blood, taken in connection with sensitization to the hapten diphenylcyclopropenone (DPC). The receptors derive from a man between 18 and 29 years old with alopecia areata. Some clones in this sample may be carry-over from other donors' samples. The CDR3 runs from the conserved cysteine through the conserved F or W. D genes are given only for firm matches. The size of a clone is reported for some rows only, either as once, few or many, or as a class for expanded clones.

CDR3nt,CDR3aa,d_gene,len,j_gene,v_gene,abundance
TGTGCCAGCAGCCGAAAACAGGGGGCCGGAGACGAGCAGTACTTC,CASSRKQGAGDEQYF,TRBD1,15,TRBJ2-7,TRBV4-2,many
TGTGCCATCACAAGGGTACCAGGGGGGGGTGAAGATACGCAGTATTTT,CAITRVPGGGEDTQYF,NA,16,TRBJ2-3,TRBV10-3,many
TGCGCCAGCAGCTTGAGGGGACAGGCTTATACAGATACGCAGTATTTT,CASSLRGQAYTDTQYF,TRBD1,16,TRBJ2-3,TRBV5-1,few
TGCGCCAGCAGCTTACAGGGGGTCGGACACACTGAAGCTTTCTTT,CASSLQGVGHTEAFF,TRBD1,15,TRBJ1-1,TRBV4-3,few
TGCAGTGCTCCCGTCGCTACTAGCGGCGCCGGGGAGCTGTTTTTT,CSAPVATSGAGELFF,TRBD2,15,TRBJ2-2,TRBV20-1,many
TGTGCCAGCAGCTCCCAAGGACAGTCCTACAATGAGCAGTTCTTC,CASSSQGQSYNEQFF,NA,15,TRBJ2-1,TRBV11-3,NA
TGTGCCAGCAGCCCGAAAGTCACTAAAGATACGCAGTATTTT,CASSPKVTKDTQYF,NA,14,TRBJ2-3,TRBV3-1,few
TGTGGGGACAGTAGCACAGATACGCAGTATTTT,CGDSSTDTQYF,TRBD1,11,TRBJ2-3,TRBV6-1,many
TGCAGCGTTGAAACTTCGGGGGAGCTGTTTTTT,CSVETSGELFF,NA,11,TRBJ2-2,TRBV29-1,many
TGTGCCAGCGGCCCCCCATCGCCCTCTGAAGCTTTCTTT,CASGPPSPSEAFF,NA,13,TRBJ1-1,TRBV9,NA
TGCAGTGCTAGTCCCCTAGCGGGCTCCTACGAGCAGTACTTC,CSASPLAGSYEQYF,TRBD2,14,TRBJ2-7,TRBV20-1,NA
TGCGCCAGCAGCCCGAACAGGGGGCGCGGCACAGATACGCAGTATTTT,CASSPNRGRGTDTQYF,TRBD1,16,TRBJ2-3,TRBV5-1,many
TGTGCCAGCCGCTCGGACAGGGTGTTCTACGAGCAGTACTTC,CASRSDRVFYEQYF,TRBD1,14,TRBJ2-7,TRBV28,few
TGTGCCAGCAGTTCGGTTAAGCGGGGTATAGTTTTCCAAGAGACCCAGTACTTC,CASSSVKRGIVFQETQYF,TRBD2,18,TRBJ2-5,TRBV11-2,few
TGTGCCAGCAGCTTAGGGACAGCCCAAGAGACCCAGTACTTC,CASSLGTAQETQYF,NA,14,TRBJ2-5,TRBV7-9,NA
TGCAGCGCCGGGACAGCCTACAATGAGCAGTTCTTC,CSAGTAYNEQFF,TRBD1,12,TRBJ2-1,TRBV29-1,many
TGCAGCCATACTAACCCAGGAGGCGAAGCTTTCTTT,CSHTNPGGEAFF,NA,12,TRBJ1-1,TRBV20-1,few
TGTGCCATCAGCCCGGGGGGGACGTTTACAGATACGCAGTATTTT,CAISPGGTFTDTQYF,TRBD2,15,TRBJ2-3,TRBV10-3,many
TGTGCCAGCAGCCTACCCGGGACCCCTTGGCCGCAGTTCTTC,CASSLPGTPWPQFF,NA,14,TRBJ2-1,TRBV7-9,many
TGTGCCAGCAGCCGGTGGGTGACTGCTCCCAATGAAAAACTGTTTTTT,CASSRWVTAPNEKLFF,NA,16,TRBJ1-4,TRBV5-4,few
TGCGCCAGCAGCCAAGTTACAGGGAGCACTGAAGCTTTCTTT,CASSQVTGSTEAFF,NA,14,TRBJ1-1,TRBV4-3,few
TGTGCCAGCAGTGAGTCCGGGACGAACACCGGGGAGCTGTTTTTT,CASSESGTNTGELFF,NA,15,TRBJ2-2,TRBV6-1,few
TGTGCCAGCAGCTCGGACCAGCTAACCCACACAGATACGCAGTATTTT,CASSSDQLTHTDTQYF,NA,16,TRBJ2-3,TRBV7-6,NA
TGCGCCAGCAGCCATTACAGGGGGGGCACCGGGGAGCTGTTTTTT,CASSHYRGGTGELFF,NA,15,TRBJ2-2,TRBV4-3,NA